A selection of T cell receptor beta chains follows, all from one sample in a study of metastatic and nonmetastatic thyroid tumors. With MiXCR, TCRdb called clones anew from the PCR reads. In the table there are 50,000 or so clones, roughly a fifth of which are singletons. Sequencing was done on a sample of blood. The receptors were sampled from a male donor with papillary thyroid cancer or a benign thyroid nodule (not recorded which). Some clones in this sample may be carry-over from other donors' samples. Each CDR3 is given with its conserved first and last residue. A D gene is named only where the DNA matches it firmly. Part of the rows lack a size; the others show once, few, many or a class for expanded clones.

v_call,d_call,j_call,clone_size,cdr3_nt,cdr3_aa
TRBV20-1,TRBD1,TRBJ2-7,many,TGCAGTGGAGGGACAGGGAAGGTTTACGAGCAGTACTTC,CSGGTGKVYEQYF
TRBV6-1,NA,TRBJ1-5,few,TGTGCCAGCAAACCGCGGGGCCGGTCCGCCAGCAATCAGCCCCAGCATTTT,CASKPRGRSASNQPQHF
TRBV4-1,NA,TRBJ2-1,many,TGCGCCAGCAGCCCCTGGGGGGTCCCCCACAATGAGCAGTTCTTC,CASSPWGVPHNEQFF
TRBV10-3,TRBD1,TRBJ2-7,many,TGTGCCACCCTAAACCCCGGGACAGGGGTCCCCGAGCAGTACTTC,CATLNPGTGVPEQYF
TRBV20-1,TRBD2,TRBJ2-3,many,TGCAGTGCAGGGACTAGCGGGAGGTATTTT,CSAGTSGRYF
TRBV7-8,NA,TRBJ2-2,many,TGTGCCAGCGCCCCTCACCAGGAAGGGGAGCTGTTTTTT,CASAPHQEGELFF
TRBV5-6,TRBD1,TRBJ2-7,many,TGTGCCAGCAGCTCAACGGAGGGACAGGGGATTAACTACGAGCAGTACTTC,CASSSTEGQGINYEQYF
TRBV7-9,NA,TRBJ1-6,once,TGTGCAAGAAGCTTACAGGAAAATTCACCCCTCCACTTT,CARSLQENSPLHF
TRBV12-3/TRBV12-4,NA,TRBJ1-5,many,TGTGCCAGCAGTTTGGGGGGTTCCCAGCCCCAGCATTTT,CASSLGGSQPQHF
TRBV5-6,TRBD1,TRBJ2-5,many,TGTGCCAGCAGGCAGGGGGCGTCAGAGACCCAGTACTTC,CASRQGASETQYF
TRBV14,NA,TRBJ1-1,many,TGTGCCAGCAGCCTAGCGAGGGGTACTGAAGCTTTCTTT,CASSLARGTEAFF
TRBV18,NA,TRBJ1-4,many,TGTGCCAGCCAGTTCGGGACTAATGAAAAACTGTTTTTT,CASQFGTNEKLFF
TRBV4-2,TRBD2,TRBJ2-7,NA,TGTGCCAGCAGCCAAGGCCTAGCGGGAGATCAAGGTTACGAGCAGTACTTC,CASSQGLAGDQGYEQYF
TRBV13,TRBD2,TRBJ2-2,NA,TGTGCCAACAGCTTAATCCTAGCGGGGGGGCTCGACACCGGGGAGCTGTTTTTT,CANSLILAGGLDTGELFF
TRBV6-1,NA,TRBJ1-5,NA,TGTGCCAGCAGTGAACCCGTATGTCAGCCCCAGCATTTT,CASSEPVCQPQHF
TRBV20-1,NA,TRBJ2-1,NA,TGCAGTGCTAGAGTACGGGGTTCCCCTGAGCAGTTCTTC,CSARVRGSPEQFF
TRBV11-1,NA,TRBJ1-1,few,TGTGCCAGCAGCTTTGAGTTGAACACTGAAGCTTTCTTT,CASSFELNTEAFF
TRBV20-1,NA,TRBJ1-2,few,TGCAGTGCTGCCCCCCGGAGCTTATCTTTTTTTGGCTACACCTTC,CSAAPRSLSFFGYTF
TRBV6-1,TRBD1,TRBJ1-2,many,TGTGCCAGCAGCCCCCGACAGGGGAGTACCTTC,CASSPRQGSTF
TRBV7-2,TRBD2,TRBJ2-7,NA,TGTGCCAGCAGCTTCAGCGGGGGGAGCTACGAGCAGTACTTC,CASSFSGGSYEQYF
TRBV12-3/TRBV12-4,TRBD1,TRBJ1-1,many,TGTGCCAGCAGTAACTGGGACAGGGGGCACACTGAAGCTTTCTTT,CASSNWDRGHTEAFF
TRBV6-1,NA,TRBJ1-2,many,TGTGCCAGCAGTGTAACTCCCTACATTGAGAACGGCTATGGCTACACCTTC,CASSVTPYIENGYGYTF